The rows below give T cell receptor beta chains drawn from one sample of a study of beta chain features in type 1 diabetes. The method was immunoSEQ multiplex PCR; TCRdb's version includes in-frame clones alone and lacks a portion of them. The sample has 200,000 to 300,000 clones, around 68% seen once. The sample comprised naive CD4+ T cells from blood. These TCRs come from a man aged 25 to 40 in good health. The CDR3 runs from the conserved cysteine through the conserved F or W. A D gene is named only where the DNA matches it firmly. Clone size is not always given. Where it is, it says once, few, many or a class for expanded clones.

d_gene,j_gene,v_gene,abundance,CDR3aa,CDR3nt
.,TRBJ2-4,TRBV25-1,.,CASSDWESKNIQYF,TGTGCCAGCAGTGATTGGGAGAGCAAAAACATTCAGTACTTC
.,TRBJ2-7,TRBV15,.,CATRLEGIYEQYF,TGTGCCACCAGGCTCGAGGGGATTTACGAGCAGTACTTC
.,TRBJ2-7,TRBV13,.,CASSLTIGGPYEQYF,TGTGCCAGCAGCTTAACTATAGGGGGTCCCTACGAGCAGTACTTC
TRBD1,TRBJ2-7,TRBV5-4,.,CASSLGQGSSYEQYF,TGTGCCAGCAGCTTGGGACAGGGGAGCTCCTACGAGCAGTACTTC
.,TRBJ2-7,TRBV29-1,few,CSVSGRANEQYF,TGCAGCGTGTCCGGGAGAGCAAACGAGCAGTACTTC
.,TRBJ1-2,TRBV30,once,CAWYRNHLANYGYTF,TGTGCCTGGTATCGGAATCACCTAGCTAACTATGGCTACACCTTC
TRBD2,TRBJ2-1,TRBV25-1,.,CASSAAGGTYNEQFF,TGTGCCAGCAGTGCGGCGGGGGGGACCTACAATGAGCAGTTCTTC
TRBD1,TRBJ1-2,TRBV30,.,CAWSPTGPSYGYTF,TGTGCCTGGAGTCCGACAGGGCCCTCCTATGGCTACACCTTC
.,TRBJ2-7,TRBV6-5,few,CASSYSVTASEQYF,TGTGCCAGCAGTTACTCGGTCACAGCCTCCGAGCAGTACTTC
TRBD2,TRBJ2-2,TRBV29-1,.,CSGGTSANTGELFF,TGCAGCGGGGGGACTAGCGCGAACACCGGGGAGCTGTTTTTT
TRBD2,TRBJ2-1,TRBV7-8,.,CAIKTSGSGFSSYNEQFF,TGTGCCATAAAAACTAGCGGGAGCGGATTTAGCTCCTACAATGAGCAGTTCTTC
.,TRBJ1-4,TRBV30,.,CAWTQGVGEKLFF,TGTGCCTGGACACAGGGTGTGGGTGAAAAACTGTTTTTT
.,TRBJ2-6,TRBV25-1,.,CASSDGWAGGANVLTF,TGTGCCAGCAGTGATGGGTGGGCCGGTGGGGCCAACGTCCTGACTTTC
TRBD1,TRBJ2-7,TRBV5-4,.,CASSSGTGSDEQYF,TGTGCCAGCAGCTCTGGGACAGGGTCCGACGAGCAGTACTTC
TRBD2,TRBJ2-7,TRBV6-5,once,CASSSPSPAGQSEQYF,TGTGCCAGCAGTTCCCCCTCCCCAGCGGGGCAGAGCGAGCAGTACTTC
.,TRBJ2-3,TRBV30,.,CASTIIDTQYF,TGTGCCTCTACGATAATAGATACGCAGTATTTT
.,TRBJ1-2,TRBV29-1,.,CSVQELTGFIGYTF,TGCAGCGTTCAGGAACTTACAGGGTTTATTGGCTACACCTTC
.,TRBJ2-6,TRBV7-2,.,CASSLVGGINVGANVLTF,TGTGCCAGCAGCTTAGTTGGAGGGATCAACGTTGGGGCCAACGTCCTGACTTTC
.,TRBJ1-1,TRBV9,once,CASSVGQGGTEAFF,TGTGCCAGCAGCGTAGGGCAGGGAGGCACTGAAGCTTTCTTT
TRBD1,TRBJ2-2,TRBV6-5,.,CASRDRGNTGELFF,TGTGCCAGCAGGGACAGGGGGAACACCGGGGAGCTGTTTTTT
.,TRBJ2-4,TRBV13,.,CASSLRLEWAKNIQYF,TGTGCCAGCAGTTTACGTCTCGAATGGGCCAAAAACATTCAGTACTTC
.,TRBJ2-7,TRBV2,few,CASSEVGLDSYEQYF,TGTGCCAGCAGTGAAGTGGGACTGGACTCCTACGAGCAGTACTTC
TRBD1,TRBJ2-7,TRBV6-6,.,CASSPQGAAYEQYF,TGTGCCAGCAGTCCGCAGGGGGCGGCCTACGAGCAGTACTTC
.,TRBJ1-2,TRBV4-3,.,CASSQANGHYGYTF,TGCGCCAGCAGCCAAGCCAACGGACACTATGGCTACACCTTC
.,TRBJ2-3,TRBV10-3,.,CAISESLWSNTQYF,TGTGCCATCAGTGAGTCTCTATGGAGCAATACGCAGTATTTT
.,TRBJ1-2,TRBV13,.,CASRAGLNYGYTF,TGTGCCAGCAGAGCTGGACTAAACTATGGCTACACCTTC
.,TRBJ2-1,TRBV29-1,few,CSVEALGAHQFF,TGCAGCGTTGAGGCTTTAGGGGCTCACCAATTCTTC
TRBD1,TRBJ2-3,TRBV28,few,CASSLPDRDTDTQYF,TGTGCCAGCAGTTTACCGGACAGGGACACAGATACGCAGTATTTT
.,TRBJ1-5,TRBV15,few,CATSWGANQPQHF,TGTGCCACCAGCTGGGGGGCCAATCAGCCCCAGCATTTT
.,TRBJ2-7,TRBV18,.,CASSLLYEQYF,TGTGCCAGCTCTCTCCTCTACGAGCAGTACTTC